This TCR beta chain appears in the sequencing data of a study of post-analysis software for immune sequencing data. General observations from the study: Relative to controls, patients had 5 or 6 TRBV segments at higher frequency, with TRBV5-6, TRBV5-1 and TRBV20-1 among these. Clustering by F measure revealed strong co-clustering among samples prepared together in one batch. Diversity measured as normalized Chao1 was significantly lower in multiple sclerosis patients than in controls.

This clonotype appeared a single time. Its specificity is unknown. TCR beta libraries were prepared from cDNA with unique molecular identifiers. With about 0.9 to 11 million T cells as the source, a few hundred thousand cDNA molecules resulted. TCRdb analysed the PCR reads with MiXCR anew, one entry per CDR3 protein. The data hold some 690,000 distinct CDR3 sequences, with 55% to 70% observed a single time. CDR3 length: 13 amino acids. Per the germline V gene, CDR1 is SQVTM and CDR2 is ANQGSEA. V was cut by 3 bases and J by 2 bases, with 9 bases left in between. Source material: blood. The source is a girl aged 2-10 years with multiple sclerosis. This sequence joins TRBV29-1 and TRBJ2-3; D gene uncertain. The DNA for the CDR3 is TGCAGCGTTGAGGAGCAGCTCACAGATACGCAGTATTTT. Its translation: CSVEEQLTDTQYF.